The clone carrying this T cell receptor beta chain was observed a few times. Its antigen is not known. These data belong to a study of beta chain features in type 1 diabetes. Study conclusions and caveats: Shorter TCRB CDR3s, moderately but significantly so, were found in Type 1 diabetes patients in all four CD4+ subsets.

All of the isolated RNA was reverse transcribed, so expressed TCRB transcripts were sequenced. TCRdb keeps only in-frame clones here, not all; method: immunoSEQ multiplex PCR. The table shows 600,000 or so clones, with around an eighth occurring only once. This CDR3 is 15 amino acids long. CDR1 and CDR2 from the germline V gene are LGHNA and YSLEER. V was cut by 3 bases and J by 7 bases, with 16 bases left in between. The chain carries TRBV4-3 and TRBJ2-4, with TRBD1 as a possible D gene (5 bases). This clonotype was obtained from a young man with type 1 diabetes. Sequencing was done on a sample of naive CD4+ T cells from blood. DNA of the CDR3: TGCGCCAGCAGCCAGGTTCTCAGGGATGGGAACATTCAGTACTTC. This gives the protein CASSQVLRDGNIQYF.